These T cell receptor beta chains were read from a single sample in a study of OX40 agonist ivuxolimab in advanced cancers. Sequenced by immunoSEQ multiplex PCR; TCRdb stores in-frame clones only, minus some. The table has tens of thousands of clones, approximately 81% seen once. Sequenced here: CD4+ or CD8+ T cells sorted from blood, sampled in a trial of the OX40 agonist ivuxolimab. The source of these receptors is an adult with an advanced solid tumor such as melanoma, head and neck, liver or kidney cancer. CDR3s include the opening cysteine and the closing phenylalanine or tryptophan. D genes are given only for firm matches. The size field is filled for only some rows; it gives once, few, many or a size class.

D,V,size,J,DNA,CDR3
-,TRBV28,-,TRBJ1-3,TGTGCCAGCAGTTTAAGCCGGACAACCCCAGGCGGAAACACCATATATTTT,CASSLSRTTPGGNTIYF
-,TRBV15,-,TRBJ2-7,TGTGCCACCAGCAGGCCTCCCAGGACCGAGCAGTACTTC,CATSRPPRTEQYF
-,TRBV7-2,-,TRBJ2-7,TGTGCCAGCAGCTTAGGTCCGGGCTACGAGCAGTACTTC,CASSLGPGYEQYF
TRBD2,TRBV7-8,-,TRBJ2-5,TGTGCCAGCATCTCCGGGACTAGCGGGGGGGAGACCCAGTACTTC,CASISGTSGGETQYF
-,TRBV11-3,-,TRBJ2-7,TGTGCCAGCAGCTTGCAGGGATCGAGGGAGCAGTACTTC,CASSLQGSREQYF
-,TRBV27,many,TRBJ1-6,TGTGCCAGCAGCCGGACAGACCATAATTCACCCCTCCACTTT,CASSRTDHNSPLHF
TRBD2,TRBV10-1,few,TRBJ2-2,TGCGCCAGCAACGCCCGACTAGCTTCGGAGCTGTTTTTT,CASNARLASELFF
TRBD2,TRBV28,once,TRBJ2-4,TGTGCCAGCAGTGGGGCTAGCGGGGGCGCACCTTTAGCCAAAAACATTCAGTACTTC,CASSGASGGAPLAKNIQYF
-,TRBV6-1,-,TRBJ1-2,TGTGCCAGCAGCGATGACCGCCGGGGAGGAGGCTACACCTTC,CASSDDRRGGGYTF
-,TRBV30,-,TRBJ2-7,TGTGCCTGGAGTCCCGACAGGAAGGTGCAGTACTTC,CAWSPDRKVQYF
-,TRBV12-5,-,TRBJ1-2,TGTGCTAGTGGACAGGGAGGTCCTAACTATGGCTACACCTTC,CASGQGGPNYGYTF
-,TRBV5-6,-,TRBJ2-5,TGTGCCAGCAGCTTGGCACGGGGGCAAGAGACCCAGTACTTC,CASSLARGQETQYF
TRBD2,TRBV27,few,TRBJ2-5,TGTGCCAGCAGTCGCGAGCGGGGACAAGAGACCCAGTACTTC,CASSRERGQETQYF
-,TRBV4-3,-,TRBJ1-5,TGCGCCAGCAGCCAAGAGGGGAGAGGCAATCAGCCCCAGCATTTT,CASSQEGRGNQPQHF
-,TRBV21-1,-,TRBJ2-5,TGTGCCCCAGCAGGGGGCCTCGGGGAGACCCAGTACTTC,CAPAGGLGETQYF
TRBD1,TRBV28,-,TRBJ1-6,TGTGCCAGCAGTCGGGGGACAGGGGCCCTTAATTCACCCCTCCACTTT,CASSRGTGALNSPLHF
-,TRBV11-2,-,TRBJ1-4,TGTGCCAGCAGCTTGGGGCAGGCAAATGAAAAACTGTTTTTT,CASSLGQANEKLFF
-,TRBV7-3,-,TRBJ2-5,TGTGCCAGCAGCGCCGGGACCCACGAGACCCAGTACTTC,CASSAGTHETQYF
TRBD2,TRBV5-1,-,TRBJ2-5,TGCGCCAGCAGCTTGGTAGCGGGGGGAGTAGATCAAGAGACCCAGTACTTC,CASSLVAGGVDQETQYF
TRBD2,TRBV7-2,-,TRBJ2-3,TGTGCCAGCAGCTTATTCCCTAGCGGGGGAAACACAGATACGCAGTATTTT,CASSLFPSGGNTDTQYF
TRBD1,TRBV11-3,-,TRBJ2-3,TGTGCCAGCAGCACCGGACAGGGCGTGAGAACAGATACGCAGTATTTT,CASSTGQGVRTDTQYF
-,TRBV6-1,-,TRBJ1-1,TGTGCCAGCAGTGACCAGATGCCAGGTGACACTGAAGCTTTCTTT,CASSDQMPGDTEAFF
TRBD2,TRBV12-5,-,TRBJ2-3,TGTGCTAGTGCCGGGGTAGGGGTAGCGGGGTCCGGAGATACGCAGTATTTT,CASAGVGVAGSGDTQYF
-,TRBV5-1,-,TRBJ2-7,TGCGCCAGCAGCTTGGAGGGCGGCGAGCAGTACTTC,CASSLEGGEQYF
-,TRBV27,-,TRBJ1-5,TGTGCCAGCAGTTTATCGAGAAATCAGCCCCAGCATTTT,CASSLSRNQPQHF
-,TRBV9,-,TRBJ1-3,TGTGCCAGCAGCGTAGGTCTGCTTAACTCTGGAAACACCATATATTTT,CASSVGLLNSGNTIYF
-,TRBV7-2,-,TRBJ1-5,TGTGCCAGCAGCTTAGCGTGGGGGGAGAAGAGCAATCAGCCCCAGCATTTT,CASSLAWGEKSNQPQHF
TRBD1,TRBV19,-,TRBJ1-5,TGTGCCAGTAGTATAGATTCCCCAGGGGGCCCTCAGCCCCAGCATTTT,CASSIDSPGGPQPQHF
TRBD2,TRBV7-6,-,TRBJ2-1,TGTGCCAGCACCATCGCACTAGCGGGGGCCCACAATGAGCAGTTCTTC,CASTIALAGAHNEQFF
-,TRBV29-1,-,TRBJ2-5,TGCAGCGTTGACCAGGGGGGCTATTCGGAGACCCAGTACTTC,CSVDQGGYSETQYF
-,TRBV18,-,TRBJ2-1,TGTGCCAGCTCACCACGAGACAGAAACAATGAGCAGTTCTTC,CASSPRDRNNEQFF
-,TRBV5-1,-,TRBJ2-5,TGCGCCAGCAGCTTAGGACAGACCCAAGAGACCCAGTACTTC,CASSLGQTQETQYF
TRBD2,TRBV5-1,-,TRBJ2-4,TGCGCCAGCAGCTTGTGGGAGCTAGCGGGGGCCCCCGAGGAAAACATTCAGTACTTC,CASSLWELAGAPEENIQYF
TRBD1,TRBV18,-,TRBJ2-1,TGTGCCAGCGGTCAGACAGGGCGGGATGAGCAGTTCTTC,CASGQTGRDEQFF
-,TRBV28,-,TRBJ2-7,TGTGCCAGCAGGGTACAGGGCTCCTACGAGCAGTACTTC,CASRVQGSYEQYF
-,TRBV6-6,-,TRBJ1-6,TGTGCCAGCAGCCCTCCCGACACGGCAGCCCTCCACTTT,CASSPPDTAALHF
-,TRBV7-2,-,TRBJ1-1,TGTGCCAGCAGCGGACACAGGGTAGCGGCCACTGAAGCTTTCTTT,CASSGHRVAATEAFF
-,TRBV5-6,-,TRBJ1-1,TGTGCCAGCAGCCTAAGACGGACCATGAACACTGAAGCTTTCTTT,CASSLRRTMNTEAFF
-,TRBV7-2,few,TRBJ2-6,TGTGCCAGCAGCTTAGCCCCGGGAACTGGGGCCAACGTCCTGACTTTC,CASSLAPGTGANVLTF
-,TRBV19,few,TRBJ1-5,TGTGCCAGTAGTCCCGGGACTGGAAATCAGCCCCAGCATTTT,CASSPGTGNQPQHF
TRBD1,TRBV11-3,-,TRBJ2-1,TGTGCCAGCAGCTTAGAACAGGGGCCAAACAATGAGCAGTTCTTC,CASSLEQGPNNEQFF
-,TRBV29-1,-,TRBJ1-1,TGCAGCGTTGTTTATACTGAAGCTTTCTTT,CSVVYTEAFF
-,TRBV5-1,-,TRBJ1-1,TGCGCCAGCAGCTTGGCCGGGGGGGTCACTGAAGCTTTCTTT,CASSLAGGVTEAFF